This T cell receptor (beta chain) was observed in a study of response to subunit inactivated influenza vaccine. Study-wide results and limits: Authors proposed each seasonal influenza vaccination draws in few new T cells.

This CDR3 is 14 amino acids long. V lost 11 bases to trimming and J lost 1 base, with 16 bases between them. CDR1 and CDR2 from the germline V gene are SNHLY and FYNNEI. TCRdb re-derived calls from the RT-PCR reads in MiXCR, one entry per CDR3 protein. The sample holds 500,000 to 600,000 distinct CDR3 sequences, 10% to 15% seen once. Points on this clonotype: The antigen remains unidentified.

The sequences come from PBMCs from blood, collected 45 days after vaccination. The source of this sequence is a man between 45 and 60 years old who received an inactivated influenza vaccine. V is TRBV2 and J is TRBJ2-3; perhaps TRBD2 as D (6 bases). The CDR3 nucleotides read TGTGCCTGCTCTGCGGGGCGAGGCACAGATACGCAGTATTTT. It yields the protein CACSAGRGTDTQYF.